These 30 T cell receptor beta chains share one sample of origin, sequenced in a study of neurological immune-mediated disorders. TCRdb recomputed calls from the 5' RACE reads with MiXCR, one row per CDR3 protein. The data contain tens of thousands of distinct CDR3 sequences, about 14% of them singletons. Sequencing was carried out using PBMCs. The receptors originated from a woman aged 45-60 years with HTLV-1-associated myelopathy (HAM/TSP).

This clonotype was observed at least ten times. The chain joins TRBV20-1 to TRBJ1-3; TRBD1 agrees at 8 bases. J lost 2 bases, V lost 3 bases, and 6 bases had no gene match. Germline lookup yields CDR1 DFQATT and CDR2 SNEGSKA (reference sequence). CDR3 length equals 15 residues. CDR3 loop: CSASGAGGTGNTIYF. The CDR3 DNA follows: TGCAGTGCTAGCGGGGCAGGGGGCACTGGAAACACCATATATTTT.

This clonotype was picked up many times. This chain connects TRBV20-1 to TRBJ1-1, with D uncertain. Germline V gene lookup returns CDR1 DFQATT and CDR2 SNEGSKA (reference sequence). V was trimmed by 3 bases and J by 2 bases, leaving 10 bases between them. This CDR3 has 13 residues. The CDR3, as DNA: TGCAGTGCTAGTGAGGGCACCAACACTGAAGCTTTCTTT. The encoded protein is CSASEGTNTEAFF.

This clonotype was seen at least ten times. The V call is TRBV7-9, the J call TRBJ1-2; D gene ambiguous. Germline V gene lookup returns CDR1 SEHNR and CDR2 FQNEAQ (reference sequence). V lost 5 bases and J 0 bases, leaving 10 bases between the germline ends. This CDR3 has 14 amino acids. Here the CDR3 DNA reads TGTGCCAGCAGCAGCCCCGAACCTAACTATGGCTACACCTTC. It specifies CASSSPEPNYGYTF.

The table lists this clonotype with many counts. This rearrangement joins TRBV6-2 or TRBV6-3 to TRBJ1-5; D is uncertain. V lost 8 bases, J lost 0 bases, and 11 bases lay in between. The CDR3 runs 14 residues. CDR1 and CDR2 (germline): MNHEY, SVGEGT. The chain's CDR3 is CASGHRYSNQPQHF. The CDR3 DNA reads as TGTGCCAGCGGCCACAGATATAGCAATCAGCCCCAGCATTTT.

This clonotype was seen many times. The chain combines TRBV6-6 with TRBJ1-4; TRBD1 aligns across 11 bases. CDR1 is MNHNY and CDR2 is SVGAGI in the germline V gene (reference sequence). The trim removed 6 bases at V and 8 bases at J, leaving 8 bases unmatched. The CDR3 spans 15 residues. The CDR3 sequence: CASSGRTGGAEKLFF. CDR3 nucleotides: TGTGCCAGCAGCGGACGGACAGGGGGCGCGGAAAAACTGTTTTTT.

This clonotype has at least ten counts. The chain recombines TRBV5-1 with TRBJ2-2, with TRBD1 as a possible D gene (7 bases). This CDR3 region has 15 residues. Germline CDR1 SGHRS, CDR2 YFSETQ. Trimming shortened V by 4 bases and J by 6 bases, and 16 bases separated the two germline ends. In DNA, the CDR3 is TGCGCCAGCAGCAACGACAGGGTAGCGGCCGGGGAGCTGTTTTTT. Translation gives CASSNDRVAAGELFF. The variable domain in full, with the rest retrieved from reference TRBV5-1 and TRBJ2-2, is KAGVTQTPRYLIKTRGQQVTLSCSPISGHRSVSWYQQTPGQGLQFLFEYFSETQRNKGNFPGRFSGRQFSNSRSEMNVSTLELGDSALYLCASSNDRVAAGELFFGEGSRLTVL.

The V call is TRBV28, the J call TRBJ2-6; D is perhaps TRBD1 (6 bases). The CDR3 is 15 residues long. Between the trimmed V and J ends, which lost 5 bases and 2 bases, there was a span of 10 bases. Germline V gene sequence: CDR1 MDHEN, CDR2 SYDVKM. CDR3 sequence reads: CASSTRGPGANVLTF. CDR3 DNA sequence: TGTGCCAGCAGTACCAGGGGCCCTGGGGCCAACGTCCTGACTTTC.

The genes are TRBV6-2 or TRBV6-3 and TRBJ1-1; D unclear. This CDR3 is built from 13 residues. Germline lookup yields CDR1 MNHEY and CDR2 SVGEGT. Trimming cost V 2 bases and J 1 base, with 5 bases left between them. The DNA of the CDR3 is TGTGCCAGCAGTTACATAGGGAACACTGAAGCTTTCTTT. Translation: CASSYIGNTEAFF.

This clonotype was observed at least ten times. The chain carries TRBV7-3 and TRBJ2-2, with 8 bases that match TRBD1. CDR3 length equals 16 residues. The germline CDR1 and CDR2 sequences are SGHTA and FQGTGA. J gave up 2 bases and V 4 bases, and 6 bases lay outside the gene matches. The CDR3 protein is CASSSPDRGNTGELFF. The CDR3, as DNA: TGTGCCAGCAGCTCGCCCGACAGGGGCAACACCGGGGAGCTGTTTTTT.

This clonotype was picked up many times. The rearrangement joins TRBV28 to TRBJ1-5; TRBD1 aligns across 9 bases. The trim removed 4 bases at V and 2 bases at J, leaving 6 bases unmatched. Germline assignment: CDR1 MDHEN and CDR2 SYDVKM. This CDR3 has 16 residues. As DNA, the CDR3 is TGTGCCAGCAGTTCCCCAAGACAGGGGGGCAATCAGCCCCAGCATTTT. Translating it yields CASSSPRQGGNQPQHF.

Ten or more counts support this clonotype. The CDR3 nucleotides are TGCGCCAGCAGCTTGGGAGGGGGACAGGGGGTCTACGAGCAGTACGTC. Its protein is CASSLGGGQGVYEQYV. V is TRBV5-1 and J is TRBJ2-7; TRBD1 aligns across 11 bases. The CDR3 covers 16 residues. Germline V CDR1 and CDR2: SGHRS, YFSETQ. The V segment lost 0 bases and the J segment 3 bases; nucleotides outside the gene matches: 5.

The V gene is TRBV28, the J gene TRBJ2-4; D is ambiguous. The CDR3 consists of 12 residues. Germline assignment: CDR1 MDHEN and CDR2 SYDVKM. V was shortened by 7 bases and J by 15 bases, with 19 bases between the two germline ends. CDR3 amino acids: CASTVGSKVPYF. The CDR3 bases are TGTGCCAGCACCGTTGGGTCTAAGGTTCCGTACTTC.

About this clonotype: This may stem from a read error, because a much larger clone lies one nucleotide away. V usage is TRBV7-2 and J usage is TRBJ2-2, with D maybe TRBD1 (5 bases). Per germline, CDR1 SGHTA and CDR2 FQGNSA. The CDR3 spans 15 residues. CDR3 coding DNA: TGTGCCAGCAGGGGCCGGGCAGGGCGAACCGTGGAGCTGTTTTTT. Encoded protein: CASRGRAGRTVELFF.

DNA for the CDR3: TGTGCCAGCGGTCCACGGGCAGGGGGTTATAATCAGCCCCAGCATTTT. This sequence encodes CASGPRAGGYNQPQHF. The rearrangement links TRBV6-1 to TRBJ1-5; 7 bases map to TRBD1. Trimming took 8 bases from V and 4 from J; bases not matched to a gene: 14. Per germline, CDR1 MNHNS and CDR2 SASEGT. This CDR3 region has 16 residues.

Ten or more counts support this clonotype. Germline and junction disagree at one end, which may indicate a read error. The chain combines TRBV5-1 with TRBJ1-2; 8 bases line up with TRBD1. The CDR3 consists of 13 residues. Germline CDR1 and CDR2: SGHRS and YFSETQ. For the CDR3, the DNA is TGTGCCAGCTCACCCGGACAGGGTTATGGCTACACCTTC. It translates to CASSPGQGYGYTF.

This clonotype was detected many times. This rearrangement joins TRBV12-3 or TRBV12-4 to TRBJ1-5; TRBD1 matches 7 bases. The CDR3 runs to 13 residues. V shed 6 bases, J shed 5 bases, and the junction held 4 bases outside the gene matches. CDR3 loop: CASRTGSDQPQHF. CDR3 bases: TGTGCCAGCAGGACAGGGTCGGATCAGCCCCAGCATTTT.

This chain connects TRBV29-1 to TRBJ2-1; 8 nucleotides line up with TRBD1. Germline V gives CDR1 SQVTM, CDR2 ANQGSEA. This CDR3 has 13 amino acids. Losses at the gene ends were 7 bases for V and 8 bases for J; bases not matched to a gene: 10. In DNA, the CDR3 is TGCAGCGGACGGGACAGGTTGAGGGATGAGCAGTTCTTC. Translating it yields CSGRDRLRDEQFF.

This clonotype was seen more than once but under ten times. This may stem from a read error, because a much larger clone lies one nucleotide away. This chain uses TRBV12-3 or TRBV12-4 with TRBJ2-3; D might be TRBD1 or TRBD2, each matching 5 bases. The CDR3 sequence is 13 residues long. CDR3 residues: CANSLEGRNTQYF. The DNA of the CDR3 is TGTGCCAACAGTTTAGAGGGGCGGAATACGCAGTATTTT.

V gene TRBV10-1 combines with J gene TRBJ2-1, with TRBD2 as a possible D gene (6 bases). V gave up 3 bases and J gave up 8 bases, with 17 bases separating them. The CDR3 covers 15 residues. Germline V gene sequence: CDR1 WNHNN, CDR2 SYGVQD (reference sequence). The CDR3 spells CASSDSSAGTDEQFF. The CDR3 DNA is TGCGCCAGCAGTGATTCCAGCGCGGGAACCGATGAGCAGTTCTTC.

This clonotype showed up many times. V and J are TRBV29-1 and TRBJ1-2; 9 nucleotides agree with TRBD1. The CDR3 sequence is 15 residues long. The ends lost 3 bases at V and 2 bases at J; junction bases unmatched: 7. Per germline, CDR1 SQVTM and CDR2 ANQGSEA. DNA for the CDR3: TGCAGCGTTGATCGAAGGACAGGGGTGAACTATGGCTACACCTTC. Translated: CSVDRRTGVNYGYTF.

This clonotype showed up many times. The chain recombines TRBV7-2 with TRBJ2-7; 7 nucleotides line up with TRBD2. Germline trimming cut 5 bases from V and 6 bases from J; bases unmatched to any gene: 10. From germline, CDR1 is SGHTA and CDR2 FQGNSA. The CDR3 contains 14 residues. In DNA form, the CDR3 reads TGTGCCAGCAGCCTCGCCGGGACTACGAGCGAGCAGTACTTC. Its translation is CASSLAGTTSEQYF.

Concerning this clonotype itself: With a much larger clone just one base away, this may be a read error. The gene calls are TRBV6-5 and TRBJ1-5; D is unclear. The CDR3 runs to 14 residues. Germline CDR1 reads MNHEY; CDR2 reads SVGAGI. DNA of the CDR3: TGTGTCATCTCTCGGGGTGTTTCCGATCAGCCCCGGCATTTT. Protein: CVISRGVSDQPRHF.

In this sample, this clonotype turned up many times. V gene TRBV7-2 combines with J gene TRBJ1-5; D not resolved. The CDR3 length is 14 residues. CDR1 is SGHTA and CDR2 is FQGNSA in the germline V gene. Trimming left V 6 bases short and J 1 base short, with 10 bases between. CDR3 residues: CASRTPGSNQPQHF. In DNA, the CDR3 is TGTGCCAGCAGGACTCCGGGAAGCAATCAGCCCCAGCATTTT.

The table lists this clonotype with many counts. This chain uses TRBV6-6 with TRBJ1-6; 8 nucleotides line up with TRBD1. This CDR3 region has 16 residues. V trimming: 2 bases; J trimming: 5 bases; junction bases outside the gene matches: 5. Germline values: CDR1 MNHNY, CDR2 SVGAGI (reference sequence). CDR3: CASSYPRTGNNSPLHF. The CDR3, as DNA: TGTGCCAGCAGTTACCCCAGGACAGGGAATAATTCACCCCTCCACTTT.

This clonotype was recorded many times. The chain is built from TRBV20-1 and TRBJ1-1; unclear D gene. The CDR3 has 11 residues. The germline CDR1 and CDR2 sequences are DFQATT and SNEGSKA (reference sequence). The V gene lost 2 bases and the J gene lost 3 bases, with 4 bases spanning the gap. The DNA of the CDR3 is TGCAGTGCTAGACAGGACACTGAAGCTTTCTTT. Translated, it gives CSARQDTEAFF.

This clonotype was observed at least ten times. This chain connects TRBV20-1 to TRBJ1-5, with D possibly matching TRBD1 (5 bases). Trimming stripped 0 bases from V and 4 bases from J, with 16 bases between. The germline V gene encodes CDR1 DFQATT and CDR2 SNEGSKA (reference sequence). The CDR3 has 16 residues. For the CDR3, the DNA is TGCAGTGCTAGAGAAGGGGCCAGATTTATAAATCAGCCCCAGCATTTT. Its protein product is CSAREGARFINQPQHF.

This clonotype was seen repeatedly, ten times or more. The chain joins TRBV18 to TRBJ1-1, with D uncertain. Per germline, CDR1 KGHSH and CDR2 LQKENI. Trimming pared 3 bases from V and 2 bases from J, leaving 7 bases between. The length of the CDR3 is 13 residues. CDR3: CASSPGSNTEAFF. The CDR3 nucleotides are TGTGCCAGCTCACCGGGATCTAACACTGAAGCTTTCTTT.

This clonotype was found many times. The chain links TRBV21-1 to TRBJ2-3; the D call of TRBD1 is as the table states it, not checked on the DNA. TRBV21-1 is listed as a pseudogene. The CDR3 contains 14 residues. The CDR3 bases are TGTGCCAACAGCCCCCTGGCGGGGGGAGATACGCAGTATTTT. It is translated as CANSPLAGGDTQYF.

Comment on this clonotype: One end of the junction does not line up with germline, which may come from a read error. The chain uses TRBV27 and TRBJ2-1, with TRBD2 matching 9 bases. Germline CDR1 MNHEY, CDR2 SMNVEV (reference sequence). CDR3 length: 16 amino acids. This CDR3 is CSSLKDGREGYNEQFF. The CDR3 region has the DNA TGTTCCAGCCTTAAAGATGGGCGGGAGGGATACAATGAGCAGTTCTTC.

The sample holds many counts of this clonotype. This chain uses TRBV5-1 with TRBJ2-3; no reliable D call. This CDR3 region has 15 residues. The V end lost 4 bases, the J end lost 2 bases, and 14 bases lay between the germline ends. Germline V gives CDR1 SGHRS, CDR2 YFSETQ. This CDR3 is CASSATAQDTDTQYF. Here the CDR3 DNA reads TGCGCCAGCAGCGCGACGGCGCAGGACACAGATACGCAGTATTTT.